Following are 30 T cell receptor beta chains from one sample sequenced in a study of blood T cell repertoires in COVID-19. The protocol was immunoSEQ multiplex PCR, while the TCRdb copy is restricted to in-frame clones and leaves out a portion. The table lists about 180,000 clones, approximately 80% of them singletons. The specimen was PBMCs or T cells enriched from blood (not recorded which). The receptors originated from a man aged 60 to 75 who had been exposed to COVID-19.

J is TRBJ2-2 and V is TRBV10-1, with 9 bases that match TRBD1. CDR1 and CDR2 from the germline V gene are WNHNN and SYGVQD (reference sequence). CDR3 size: 15 residues. The trim removed 6 bases at V and 6 bases at J, leaving 8 bases unmatched. DNA for the CDR3: TGCGCCAGCAGCCCCGGGACAGGGCGGCCCGGGGAGCTGTTTTTT. Its protein is CASSPGTGRPGELFF.

The J gene is TRBJ1-1, the V gene TRBV19; D is undetermined. The V and J ends lost 3 bases and 1 base respectively, with 6 bases between them. Germline lookup yields CDR1 LNHDA and CDR2 SQIVND (reference sequence). The CDR3 is 13 residues long. CDR3 DNA: TGTGCCAGTAGTATGGTGAGGAACACTGAAGCTTTCTTT. It is translated as CASSMVRNTEAFF.

This chain joins TRBV7-3 and TRBJ2-2; 8 bases are a match to TRBD1. This CDR3 region has 14 residues. Trimming removed 3 bases from V and 6 bases from J; junction bases left unmatched: 3. The germline gives CDR1 SGHTA, CDR2 FQGTGA. DNA of the CDR3: TGTGCCAGCAGCTTGTCAGGGGGCTCCGGGGAGCTGTTTTTT. Amino acid sequence: CASSLSGGSGELFF. Combining the CDR3 with reference TRBV7-3 and TRBJ2-2 gives the whole variable domain GAGVSQTPSNKVTEKGKYVELRCDPISGHTALYWYRQSLGQGPEFLIYFQGTGAADDSGLPNDRFFAVRPEGSVSTLKIQRTERGDSAVYLCASSLSGGSGELFFGEGSRLTVL.

This rearrangement joins TRBV6-5 to TRBJ1-5, with D unclear. This CDR3 region has 16 residues. Germline V gene sequence: CDR1 MNHEY, CDR2 SVGAGI. The ends were cut back, 0 bases at V and 0 bases at J, with 9 bases in the middle. The CDR3 region has the DNA TGTGCCAGCAGTTACTCGAGCCCTGATAGCAATCAGCCCCAGCATTTT. Its translation is CASSYSSPDSNQPQHF.

In DNA form, the CDR3 reads TGTGCCAGCACCACCCAGGCACAGTTCACAGATACGCAGTATTTT. It translates to CASTTQAQFTDTQYF. V gene TRBV9 combines with J gene TRBJ2-3; D call uncertain. Germline V gives CDR1 SGDLS, CDR2 YYNGEE. Trimming removed 6 bases at V and 2 bases at J, with 16 bases between. This CDR3 contains 15 residues. Together with reference TRBV9 and TRBJ2-3, the CDR3 gives the full variable domain: DSGVTQTPKHLITATGQRVTLRCSPRSGDLSVYWYQQSLDQGLQFLIQYYNGEERAKGNILERFSAQQFPDLHSELNLSSLELGDSALYFCASTTQAQFTDTQYFGPGTRLTVL.

The chain couples TRBV27 to TRBJ2-3; 11 bases agree with TRBD2. The CDR3 spans 21 residues. Germline CDR1 is MNHEY and CDR2 is SMNVEV (reference sequence). V was pared by 2 bases and J by 2 bases, with 18 bases of the junction left unmatched. The CDR3 spells CASSLRFGQGLLAGVTDTQYF. Written as DNA, the CDR3 is TGTGCCAGCAGTTTACGGTTCGGACAGGGGCTACTAGCGGGAGTCACAGATACGCAGTATTTT.

The rearrangement joins TRBV29-1 to TRBJ1-5, with TRBD1 identical over 7 bases. Germline V CDR1 and CDR2: SQVTM, ANQGSEA. The ends lost 4 bases at V and 3 bases at J; junction bases unmatched: 3. The CDR3 is 13 amino acids. The CDR3 protein is CSVGQGINQPQHF. The CDR3, as DNA: TGCAGCGTTGGACAGGGAATCAATCAGCCCCAGCATTTT.

The rearrangement uses TRBV27 and TRBJ2-3; 12 nucleotides agree with TRBD2. The CDR3 is made up of 17 amino acids. The V segment lost 4 bases and the J segment 3 bases; nucleotides outside the gene matches: 8. CDR1 is MNHEY and CDR2 is SMNVEV in the germline V gene (reference sequence). CDR3 bases: TGTGCCAGCAGTTCCCTGACTAGCGGGAGTTTTACAGATACGCAGTATTTT. This gives the protein CASSSLTSGSFTDTQYF.

V gene TRBV9 combines with J gene TRBJ2-7; TRBD2 might be the D (5 bases). The CDR3 sequence is 15 residues long. CDR1 SGDLS and CDR2 YYNGEE come from the germline V gene. V was cut by 4 bases and J by 2 bases, with 16 bases left in between. This chain's CDR3 is CASSPGVTGTYEQYF. CDR3 coding DNA: TGTGCCAGCAGCCCCGGAGTTACGGGGACCTACGAGCAGTACTTC.

This chain links TRBV7-2 with TRBJ2-7; tentatively, D is TRBD2 (6 bases). This CDR3 is built from 14 residues. CDR1 and CDR2 (germline): SGHTA, FQGNSA. Trimming removed 5 bases from V and 0 bases from J, with 11 bases in between. The CDR3 region is CASSPLGSSYEQYF. Written as DNA, the CDR3 is TGTGCCAGCAGCCCCCTCGGGAGCTCCTACGAGCAGTACTTC.

The chain uses TRBV27 and TRBJ2-5, with D perhaps matching TRBD2 (6 bases). Germline CDR1 and CDR2: MNHEY and SMNVEV (reference sequence). The CDR3 loop spans 15 amino acids. V gave up 11 bases and J gave up 5 bases, with 24 bases separating them. The CDR3 region has the DNA TGTGCCGCTAGTTCTGGCACGGGAGTCCGGGAGACCCAGTACTTC. Amino acids: CAASSGTGVRETQYF.

The chain has TRBV30 and TRBJ2-5, with 14 bases aligning to TRBD2. Germline values: CDR1 GTSNPN, CDR2 SVGIG (reference sequence). Trimming removed 5 bases from V and 1 base from J; junction bases left unmatched: 0. This CDR3 is built from 14 residues. The CDR3 bases are TGTGCCTGGGGGACTAGCGGGGGCCAAGAGACCCAGTACTTC. Its protein product is CAWGTSGGQETQYF.

This clone was picked up one time. The chain links TRBV6-2 or TRBV6-3 to TRBJ1-5, with D perhaps TRBD1 (5 bases). Germline CDR1 and CDR2: MNHEY and SVGEGT. CDR3 length equals 15 residues. V lost 2 bases, J lost 7 bases, and 15 bases lay in between. This CDR3 reads CASSYLPGLNQPQHF. The CDR3 nucleotides are TGTGCCAGCAGTTACCTCCCGGGACTGAACCAGCCCCAGCATTTT.

The CDR3: CASSQVGYRVSNYGYTF. CDR3 DNA sequence: TGCGCCAGCAGTCAAGTCGGCTACAGGGTTTCTAACTATGGCTACACCTTC. The chain couples TRBV23-1 to TRBJ1-2; perhaps TRBD1 as D (6 bases). Being an ORF, TRBV23-1 has a function that is uncertain. The CDR3 contains 17 residues. V was trimmed by 2 bases and J by 0 bases, leaving 16 bases between them.

This rearrangement joins TRBV5-1 to TRBJ1-2, with D possibly matching TRBD1 (6 bases). The germline V and J ends were trimmed by 3 bases and 3 bases, with 24 bases remaining between them. CDR1 SGHRS and CDR2 YFSETQ come from the germline V gene. This CDR3 comprises 18 residues. The CDR3 reads CASSSARPGHQAHYGYTF. CDR3 bases: TGCGCCAGCAGCTCGGCGAGACCGGGACACCAGGCCCACTATGGCTACACCTTC.

The table lists this clone with a count of one. CDR3 residues: CASSPGQGGYEQYF. CDR3 in DNA: TGTGCCAGTTCTCCGGGACAGGGGGGTTACGAGCAGTACTTC. The V and J genes are TRBV21-1 and TRBJ2-7; the DNA was not used to check the table's D call, TRBD1. TRBV21-1 is an annotated pseudogene. CDR3 length: 14 amino acids.

The V gene is TRBV4-2, the J gene TRBJ1-5; no clear D. The germline V gene has CDR1 LGHNA and CDR2 YNFKEQ. V gave up 0 bases and J gave up 5 bases, with 5 bases separating them. The CDR3 runs to 13 residues. For the CDR3, the DNA is TGTGCCAGCAGCCAAGACGGAGATCAGCCCCAGCATTTT. Amino acid sequence: CASSQDGDQPQHF.

The CDR3 DNA sequence: TGTGCCAGCAGTTCGGGGATAAATTGGGACACAGATACGCAGTATTTT. It is translated as CASSSGINWDTDTQYF. The chain combines TRBV27 with TRBJ2-3; possible D gene TRBD2, 5 bases. The CDR3 has 16 amino acids. The V gene lost 4 bases and the J gene lost 2 bases, with 16 bases spanning the gap. From germline, CDR1 is MNHEY and CDR2 SMNVEV (reference sequence).

The chain links TRBV6-6 to TRBJ1-5, with 7 positions matching TRBD1. CDR3 length: 15 amino acids. With 2 bases clipped from V and 3 bases from J, the junction kept 4 bases outside the gene matches. Per the germline V gene, CDR1 is MNHNY and CDR2 is SVGAGI (reference sequence). CDR3 DNA: TGTGCCAGCAGTTACGCACAGGGGACCAATCAGCCCCAGCATTTT. Protein sequence: CASSYAQGTNQPQHF.

This chain uses TRBV29-1 with TRBJ2-7; 9 bases match TRBD1. Germline V lookup: CDR1 SQVTM, CDR2 ANQGSEA. The V and J ends lost 7 bases and 5 bases, in that order; junction bases with no gene match: 12. The CDR3 runs 14 residues. The DNA of the CDR3 is TGCAGCGCCGCGACAGGGGGGAGTAAGAACGAGCAGTACTTC. The encoded protein is CSAATGGSKNEQYF.

In its sample, this clone was seen once. The chain employs TRBV14 and TRBJ1-1; TRBD1 matches at 7 bases. This CDR3 comprises 14 residues. CDR1 and CDR2 from the germline V gene are SGHDN and FVKESK. V was clipped by 2 bases and J by 4 bases; unmatched bases: 4. In DNA, the CDR3 is TGTGCCAGCAGCCAAAGACAGGGCTTCACTGAAGCTTTCTTT. Its translation is CASSQRQGFTEAFF.

In DNA form, the CDR3 reads TGTGCCAGCAGCTTACGGGCCAGTGGGACTAGCGAGCCAAACATTCAGTACTTC. Translation gives CASSLRASGTSEPNIQYF. This chain uses TRBV7-2 with TRBJ2-4, with 10 bases fitting TRBD2. Germline CDR1 is SGHTA and CDR2 is FQGNSA. The CDR3 totals 18 residues. J gave up 6 bases and V 2 bases, and 13 bases lay outside the gene matches.

The J gene is TRBJ2-7, the V gene TRBV6-2 or TRBV6-3; D is unclear. With 0 bases removed from V and 0 bases from J, the gap between germline ends came to 6 bases. Germline CDR1 and CDR2: MNHEY and SVGEGT. CDR3 length equals 14 residues. CDR3 sequence (DNA): TGTGCCAGCAGTTACTCGCGCTTCTCCTACGAGCAGTACTTC. This gives the protein CASSYSRFSYEQYF.

The CDR3 nucleotides are TGTGCCAGCAGCTTCATTGGCAGGGTGCGAGAGACCCAGTACTTC. It codes for CASSFIGRVRETQYF. The genes are TRBV5-4 and TRBJ2-5; TRBD1 is a possible D gene (5 bases). Trimming stripped 2 bases from V and 4 bases from J, with 15 bases between. Per germline, CDR1 SGHNT and CDR2 YYREEE (reference sequence). CDR3 size: 15 residues. The variable domain in full, completed from reference TRBV5-4 and TRBJ2-5, reads ETGVTQSPTHLIKTRGQQVTLRCSSQSGHNTVSWYQQALGQGPQFIFQYYREEENGRGNFPPRFSGLQFPNYSSELNVNALELDDSALYLCASSFIGRVRETQYFGPGTRLLVL.

The CDR3 DNA is TGTGCCAGCAGACAGAATACAGGGGGCTACGGTTACAATGAGCAGTTCTTC. This sequence encodes CASRQNTGGYGYNEQFF. V usage is TRBV7-2 and J usage is TRBJ2-1; TRBD1 matches 9 bases. This CDR3 region has 17 residues. The V gene end was trimmed by 6 bases and the J gene end by 4 bases; junction bases not matched to a gene: 13. Germline-derived CDR1 and CDR2 are SGHTA and FQGNSA.

V usage is TRBV5-4 and J usage is TRBJ2-3; D not resolved. Germline lookup yields CDR1 SGHNT and CDR2 YYREEE (reference sequence). The germline V and J ends were trimmed by 4 bases and 6 bases, with 6 bases remaining between them. CDR3 length: 11 residues. The CDR3 is CASSPGDTQYF. The DNA of the CDR3 is TGTGCCAGCAGCCCCGGGGATACGCAGTATTTT.

The chain recombines TRBV7-6 with TRBJ2-2; 8 bases map to TRBD1. The V segment lost 4 bases and the J segment 4 bases; nucleotides outside the gene matches: 8. CDR3 length equals 16 residues. Per germline, CDR1 SGHVS and CDR2 FNYEAQ. The CDR3 sequence is CASSSGGTGFTGELFF. CDR3 DNA sequence: TGTGCCAGCAGCTCCGGCGGGACAGGTTTCACCGGGGAGCTGTTTTTT.

This clone was seen only a few times. The chain has TRBV12-3 or TRBV12-4 and TRBJ1-2; no definite D call. The CDR3 length is 12 residues. V was pared by 3 bases and J by 2 bases, with 4 bases between. The CDR3 sequence: CASSLGNYGYTF. The CDR3 DNA reads as TGTGCCAGCAGTTTGGGCAACTATGGCTACACCTTC.

V usage is TRBV5-8 and J usage is TRBJ2-5; TRBD1 matches at 8 bases. The CDR3 totals 16 residues. With V trimmed by 0 bases and J by 4 bases, 8 bases remained unmatched. The germline CDR1 and CDR2 sequences are SGHTS and YDEGEE. The CDR3 region has the DNA TGTGCCAGCAGCTTGGCTGGACAGGGAGGACGAGAGACCCAGTACTTC. It codes for CASSLAGQGGRETQYF.

The V and J genes are TRBV24-1 and TRBJ2-1; weak D call: TRBD2 (6 bases). CDR1 and CDR2 (germline): KGHDR, SFDVKD. The CDR3 loop spans 16 amino acids. Trimming took off 4 bases at V and 0 bases at J, with 12 bases between the two ends. DNA of the CDR3: TGTGCCACCAGTGAGTACGGGGGTAGCTCCTACAATGAGCAGTTCTTC. It specifies CATSEYGGSSYNEQFF.